This TCR beta chain was identified during a study of read filtering for tumor transcriptome and immune sequencing. Study details: R-ISS stage counts were 8 or 9 for I, 15 to 20 for II, 7 for III. TCR-mapped reads were about 4 to 10.27 million with IR-seq versus roughly 80 to 1,300 with RNA-seq. General study findings and limits: Without single-read clonotypes, shared clonotype proportions correlated more between IR-seq and RNA-seq.

The length of the CDR3 is 13 residues. Germline values: CDR1 ENHRY, CDR2 SYGVKD. The V end was cut by 4 bases, the J end by 3 bases, with 6 bases between. The library was built from about 400 ng RNA with molecular barcoded adaptors for alpha/delta and beta/gamma chains. TCRdb reanalysed the reads using MiXCR and keeps one entry per CDR3 protein. The sample yields 50,000 to 65,000 distinct CDR3 sequences, less than 20% seen once. This clonotype has a count of ten or more. The antigen remains undetermined. This TCR was sampled from a donor at least 40 years old with multiple myeloma. Specimen: a population of CD138-negative cells sorted from bone marrow. The gene calls are TRBV10-3 and TRBJ1-4; no firm D call. The chain's CDR3 is CAISVAANEKLFF. CDR3 DNA sequence: TGTGCCATCAGTGTTGCAGCTAATGAAAAACTGTTTTTT.